A selection of T cell receptor beta chains follows, all from one sample in a study of blood T cell repertoires in COVID-19. The data were produced by immunoSEQ multiplex PCR, yet TCRdb's version contains in-frame clones alone and is incomplete. The sample consists of 200,000 to 300,000 clones, approximately 81% of them appearing once. The sequenced sample was peripheral blood. The receptors were sampled from a man between 60 and 75 years old with acute or convalescent COVID-19. The CDR3 runs from the conserved cysteine through the conserved F or W. D genes are given only for firm matches. The size entry is marked missing in some rows and otherwise reads once, few, many or a size class.

few,TRBV7-2,TRBJ1-2,.,TGTGCCAGCAGCTCCGACAGGAACCGCAACTATGGCTACACCTTC,CASSSDRNRNYGYTF
.,TRBV9,TRBJ2-7,TRBD2,TGTGCCAGCAGCAAGAGCGGGGATACCTACGAGCAGTACTTC,CASSKSGDTYEQYF
.,TRBV7-9,TRBJ1-1,.,TGTGCCAGCAGCTTACGGTTCGGGTCTACTGAAGCTTTCTTT,CASSLRFGSTEAFF
.,TRBV9,TRBJ1-3,.,TGTGCCAGCAGCGTCAGGAGGCAGGCGGGTGCTGGAAACACCATATATTTT,CASSVRRQAGAGNTIYF
.,TRBV19,TRBJ1-5,TRBD1,TGTGCCAGTAGTATAGAAGGGCTGGGGGACAGGTCCCAGCCCCAGCATTTT,CASSIEGLGDRSQPQHF
.,TRBV13,TRBJ2-1,.,TGTGCCAGCAGCTTTACTAGCAATGAGCAGTTCTTC,CASSFTSNEQFF
.,TRBV3-1/TRBV3-2,TRBJ1-4,TRBD1,TGTGCCAGCAGCCAAGAAGCGATGCAGGGGGGTGAAAAACTGTTTTTT,CASSQEAMQGGEKLFF
few,TRBV7-2,TRBJ2-3,.,TGTGCCAGCAGCTTAGCAAGCGGCGGCACAGATACGCAGTATTTT,CASSLASGGTDTQYF
.,TRBV7-9,TRBJ2-7,.,TGTGCCAGCAGCTTGGAGTTGCGTCGAGAGCAGTACTTC,CASSLELRREQYF
.,TRBV6-5,TRBJ2-7,TRBD1,TGTGCCAGCTCCGGGACAGCCTACGAGCAGTACTTC,CASSGTAYEQYF
.,TRBV30,TRBJ1-1,.,TGTGCCTGGAAGCAGGGTCGGAACACTGAAGCTTTCTTT,CAWKQGRNTEAFF
.,TRBV6-6,TRBJ1-4,.,TGTGCCAGCAGTTCACTCCTTCAGGGAGGGCTGTTTTTT,CASSSLLQGGLFF
.,TRBV7-6,TRBJ2-2,TRBD1,TGTGCCAGCAGCCCCCCGACAGGGGCCACCGGGGAGCTGTTTTTT,CASSPPTGATGELFF
.,TRBV7-9,TRBJ1-4,TRBD1,TGTGCCAGCAGCCCCCCCAGGGGGCTAGGTGAAAAACTGTTTTTT,CASSPPRGLGEKLFF
.,TRBV11-1,TRBJ2-7,.,TGTGCCAGCAGCCCCGGGGAGGTACCCTACGAGCAGTACTTC,CASSPGEVPYEQYF
.,TRBV19,TRBJ2-7,.,TGTGCCAGTAGTAGGTCAGGGGATCCCTACGAGCAGTACTTC,CASSRSGDPYEQYF
.,TRBV7-2,TRBJ1-3,.,TGTGCCAGCAGCTTAGCAGGCGGACTCTCCTCTGGAAACACCATATATTTT,CASSLAGGLSSGNTIYF
.,TRBV28,TRBJ2-4,TRBD2,TGTGCCAGCAGTTTTGGGGGGGTAGCCAAAAACATTCAGTACTTC,CASSFGGVAKNIQYF
.,TRBV28,TRBJ2-7,.,TGTGCCAGCACAATACCGGGAAAGCCCTACGAGCAGTACTTC,CASTIPGKPYEQYF
.,TRBV29-1,TRBJ2-5,.,TGCAGCGTTGAAATCGGGGGGCGAGAGACCCAGTACTTC,CSVEIGGRETQYF
.,TRBV4-2,TRBJ2-3,TRBD2,TGTGCCAGCAGCTCCCTGACTAGCGGGGGGAGAGGGACGCAGTATTTT,CASSSLTSGGRGTQYF
few,TRBV25-1,TRBJ1-1,.,TGTGCCAGCAGCCAAGCCCGGGAAGCTTTCTTT,CASSQAREAFF
.,TRBV5-4,TRBJ1-5,TRBD1,TGTGCCAGCAGCTCAGGGGGGACAGGGCCTACAATGCCCCAGCATTTT,CASSSGGTGPTMPQHF
.,TRBV5-1,TRBJ1-1,TRBD1,TGCGCCAGCAAAACAGGGGGGAACACTGAAGCTTTCTTT,CASKTGGNTEAFF
.,TRBV3-1/TRBV3-2,TRBJ2-7,.,TGTGCCAGCAGCCAAGGAAGGACAATTTCCTACGAGCAGTACTTC,CASSQGRTISYEQYF
.,TRBV28,TRBJ2-5,.,TGTGCCAGCAGTTTCGCATACTTCGGACAGAAAGAGACCCAGTACTTC,CASSFAYFGQKETQYF
.,TRBV2,TRBJ1-6,.,TGTGCCAGTTTTGGCAGGTATAATTCACCCCTCCACTTT,CASFGRYNSPLHF
.,TRBV27,TRBJ1-3,.,TGTGCCAGCAGTTCGTACGGTTTTGGAAACACCATATATTTT,CASSSYGFGNTIYF
many,TRBV28,TRBJ2-2,TRBD1,TGTGCCAGCAGTCTCGGGACAGTTAACACCGGGGAGCTGTTTTTT,CASSLGTVNTGELFF
.,TRBV5-1,TRBJ1-2,TRBD1,TGCGCCAGCAGCCCCCGGGACAGAGGGGAAGGCTACTATGGCTACACCTTC,CASSPRDRGEGYYGYTF
.,TRBV5-4,TRBJ2-3,.,TGTGCCAGCAGCTTGTTGCGTGCGGGTAGGACAGATACGCAGTATTTT,CASSLLRAGRTDTQYF
few,TRBV6-2/TRBV6-3,TRBJ1-3,.,TGTGCCAGCAGTTACGGGGGGTGGCAGCGGGACGCGGGAAACACCATATATTTT,CASSYGGWQRDAGNTIYF
.,TRBV2,TRBJ2-2,TRBD2,TGTGCCAGCAGACCTAGCGGGGGGAACACCGGGGAGCTGTTTTTT,CASRPSGGNTGELFF
once,TRBV4-2,TRBJ1-2,.,TGTGCCAGCAGCCAAGAGAGGGTAGCCTTC,CASSQERVAF
few,TRBV6-5,TRBJ1-1,.,TGTGCCAGCAGCCCCACGAGCGGGCAGGTCACTGAAGCTTTCTTT,CASSPTSGQVTEAFF
.,TRBV6-5,TRBJ1-2,TRBD1,TGTGCCAGCAGTAACCCGGGACAGCTCTATGGCTACACCTTC,CASSNPGQLYGYTF
.,TRBV5-4,TRBJ2-7,TRBD2,TGTGCCAGCAGCCTAGCGGAAGAGGAGCAGTACTTC,CASSLAEEEQYF
.,TRBV7-9,TRBJ2-7,TRBD2,TGTGCCAGCAGCTCCAGTGGGGGGGTCCGTTCCTACGAGCAGTACTTC,CASSSSGGVRSYEQYF
.,TRBV2,TRBJ1-1,.,TGTGCCGCTAAACAGGGAATGAACACTGAAGCTTTCTTT,CAAKQGMNTEAFF
.,TRBV5-3,TRBJ2-7,.,TGTGCCAGAAGCTCCGCCGCCGGACGAGGGTCCTACGAGCAGTACTTC,CARSSAAGRGSYEQYF
.,TRBV18,TRBJ1-5,.,TGTGCCAGCTCACCTCGTACGGGTAGCAATCAGCCCCAGCATTTT,CASSPRTGSNQPQHF
.,TRBV3-1/TRBV3-2,TRBJ2-1,.,TGTGCCAGCAGCCAAGGCCAGGTATCCTACAATGAGCAGTTCTTC,CASSQGQVSYNEQFF
.,TRBV15,TRBJ2-2,TRBD1,TGTGCCACCAGCAGCCCGGGACAGGACCGCACCGGGGAGCTGTTTTTT,CATSSPGQDRTGELFF
.,TRBV7-8,TRBJ1-1,.,TGTGCCAGCCGAAGAGTTGACACCGTGAACACTGAAGCTTTCTTT,CASRRVDTVNTEAFF
.,TRBV19,TRBJ1-3,TRBD1,TGTGCCAGTAGTATAAGCCGCCGGGACAGGGGTCGGCGAGACACCATATATTTT,CASSISRRDRGRRDTIYF
.,TRBV30,TRBJ1-6,TRBD1,TGTGCCTGGAGTTCGGGGGGACAGGGAAGGTTTTATAATTCACCCCTCCACTTT,CAWSSGGQGRFYNSPLHF
.,TRBV18,TRBJ2-7,.,TGTGCCAGCTCACCAGGGGGCGGTGGCGACTACGAGCAGTACTTC,CASSPGGGGDYEQYF
once,TRBV6-1,TRBJ1-2,.,TGTGCCAGCAGTGAAATTAGCAGGGAGGGCGGCTACACCTTC,CASSEISREGGYTF
once,TRBV9,TRBJ1-3,.,TGTGCCAGCAGCGTAGAAGTAAGCTCCTCTGGAAACACCATATATTTT,CASSVEVSSSGNTIYF
.,TRBV7-9,TRBJ1-2,.,TGTGCCAGCAGCTTAGGGACAGCCGGTAACTATGGCTACACCTTC,CASSLGTAGNYGYTF
.,TRBV5-1,TRBJ2-5,TRBD1,TGCGCCAGCAGCTTGAACAGGGGCACAATGGAGACCCAGTACTTC,CASSLNRGTMETQYF
.,TRBV18,TRBJ2-2,.,TGTGCCAGCTCACCACTTATTAGCACAGGGAGAACCGGGGAGCTGTTTTTT,CASSPLISTGRTGELFF
.,TRBV6-6,TRBJ2-7,TRBD1,TGTGCCAGCAGTCTCGGACAGGAAAACGAGCAGTACTTC,CASSLGQENEQYF
.,TRBV7-9,TRBJ1-4,.,TGTGCCAGCAGCCCCGGGTCGGGAACTAATGAAAAACTGTTTTTT,CASSPGSGTNEKLFF